A selection of T cell receptor beta chains follows, all from one sample in a study of blood T cell repertoires in COVID-19. The method was immunoSEQ multiplex PCR; TCRdb's version includes in-frame clones alone and lacks a portion of them. This sample has roughly 150,000 clones, with around 81% found just once. The specimen was peripheral blood. The origin of the receptors is a human donor in a cohort sampled during active COVID-19. Each CDR3 is given with its conserved first and last residue. Rows give clone size only sometimes, using once, few, many, or a class for an expanded clone.

>TRBJ2-1|TRBV9|once
CASSPSSSGEQFF
>TRBJ1-4|TRBV18|.
CASSPRGPGGNNEKLFF
>TRBJ1-2|TRBV5-1|.
CASSLLKEGGYTF
>TRBJ1-6|TRBV2|.
CASSYDRDRSPLHF
>TRBJ1-1|TRBV29-1|.
CSVEDRMATRAFF
>TRBJ1-3|TRBV5-1|.
CASRAGGTGNTIYF
>TRBJ2-7|TRBV9|.
CASSVEGDGGEQYF
>TRBJ2-7|TRBV2|.
CASSDRDKPYEQYF
>TRBJ2-3|TRBV9|.
CASSPIAGGSTDTQYF
>TRBJ1-5|TRBV12-3/TRBV12-4|.
CASSGQGNQPQHF
>TRBJ2-6|TRBV2|.
CASSEAGSGGTSGANVLTF
>TRBJ1-5|TRBV6-2/TRBV6-3|.
CASSNDRAWAPQHF
>TRBJ1-5|TRBV10-3|.
CAISERTGDQPQHF
>TRBJ1-2|TRBV6-5|few
CASRPQGAGYTF
>TRBJ1-5|TRBV19|.
CASSSETASNQPQHF
>TRBJ2-1|TRBV11-2|.
CASSITFRRGGDNEQFF
>TRBJ2-5|TRBV5-1|.
CASSLGLAALQETQYF
>TRBJ1-4|TRBV4-1|.
CASSQANEKLFF